This is a list of T cell receptor beta chains from one sample in a study of glioma-infiltrating T cells. A single record per CDR3 protein comes from TCRdb applying MiXCR to the multiplex PCR reads. The sample contains around 190,000 distinct CDR3 sequences, around 42% of which appear only once. Sequenced sample: glioma tissue, nonneoplastic brain tissue, or PBMCs (not recorded which). These receptors all come from a human donor with low-grade glioma or glioblastoma, undergoing nonglioma brain surgery, or in good health (not recorded which). The CDR3 runs from the conserved cysteine through the conserved F or W. The order of the fields is V gene, J gene, D gene, CDR3 protein. D genes are given only for firm matches.

TRBV20-1	TRBJ1-1	TRBD1	CSARDRGYTEAFF
TRBV20-1	TRBJ2-3	TRBD2	CSRAGEGTDTQYF
TRBV20-1	TRBJ1-2	NA	CSARTDYGYTF
TRBV18	TRBJ2-5	TRBD2	CASSPLAGAQETQYF
TRBV24-1	TRBJ2-1	NA	CATKADAYNEQFF
TRBV20-1	TRBJ2-3	TRBD2	CSAEVAGLNTDTQYF
TRBV7-9	TRBJ2-2	NA	CASSFARTGELFF
TRBV5-1	TRBJ2-5	NA	CASSLRGNDGETQYF
TRBV29-1	TRBJ2-1	NA	CSVIGGHGYEQFF
TRBV7-9	TRBJ1-3	NA	CASSLEGNTIYF
TRBV6-4	TRBJ2-3	NA	CAQGDTTDTQYF
TRBV11-2	TRBJ2-3	TRBD2	CASSAFPGLAGVSADTQYF
TRBV5-4	TRBJ2-5	NA	CASSLSQGTQYF
TRBV7-2	TRBJ2-3	TRBD1	CASSDRDNGGDTQYF
TRBV2	TRBJ2-2	NA	CASSLQVNTGELFF
TRBV6-5	TRBJ2-5	NA	CASTYSAGRSETQYF
TRBV30	TRBJ2-3	NA	CAWSHQIDTQYF
TRBV12-3/TRBV12-4	TRBJ2-3	NA	CASLFGSTDTQYF
TRBV19	TRBJ1-1	NA	CASSPPSQNTEAFF
TRBV5-1	TRBJ2-7	TRBD2	CASIPGGASGSYEQYF
TRBV28	TRBJ2-3	NA	CASSPIAGYRDTQYF
TRBV3-1	TRBJ2-1	TRBD2	CASSQDGYSGWRNEQFF
TRBV20-1	TRBJ2-5	TRBD1	CSATDRNSYQETQYF
TRBV19	TRBJ2-1	NA	CASSMGYGHNEQFF
TRBV20-1	TRBJ1-1	NA	CSARGAGRVPNTEAFF
TRBV2	TRBJ1-2	NA	CASSAAGGNYGYTF
TRBV14	TRBJ1-1	NA	CASRWGYDTEAFF
TRBV20-1	TRBJ2-7	TRBD2	CSARLGFGGGLAGLFVYEQYF
TRBV4-1	TRBJ2-3	TRBD1	CASSQALTGGFADTQYF
TRBV19	TRBJ2-3	NA	CASTLELGTDTQYF
TRBV3-1	TRBJ1-6	NA	CASSRNRADNSALHF
TRBV11-2	TRBJ2-1	NA	CASISLNEQFF
TRBV7-3	TRBJ2-3	NA	CASSLGEATDTQYF
TRBV6-1	TRBJ1-5	NA	CASSRSGGGNQPQHF
TRBV7-6	TRBJ2-1	TRBD1	CASSLLTGGDEQFF
TRBV29-1	TRBJ2-3	TRBD2	CSVGAGVDTDTQYF
TRBV12-3/TRBV12-4	TRBJ1-5	NA	CASLSEPHQPQHF
TRBV19	TRBJ1-5	NA	CASSAGGGPPLNQPQHF
TRBV12-3/TRBV12-4	TRBJ2-7	NA	CASSFQISYEQYF
TRBV2	TRBJ1-3	NA	CASSEANITAIYF